This TCR beta chain was retrieved from a study of blood T cell repertoires in COVID-19 (dated by TCRdb to 2018 to 2021). At the level of the whole study: Samples covering the acute and convalescent phases of COVID-19 were provided by collaborators in the United States, Italy and Spain. Subjects who had been exposed to COVID-19, were actively infected with it, or had recovered from it provided the deeply sampled blood TCRbeta repertoires that made up the dataset. Where available, HLA class I and class II types were obtained from metadata supplied by the sample provider rather than from assay-based typing. The samples were drawn from the first 160 participants of the ongoing ImmuneRACE study and from 1,254 subjects provided by 6 global collaborators. A de-identified subject ID, COVID-19 status, age in years and sex were almost always included in the sample metadata. The prospective study material was composed of cDNA or gDNA derived from T cells, B-cell-depleted T cells, or PBMCs. The repertoires were made available in a free public database intended to serve as a resource for research on the immune response to SARS-CoV-2.

Enrolling through a virtual design, the prospective study's participants ranged in age from roughly 18 to 95 years and lived across about two dozen United States geographic areas. Cohort assignment in the prospective study relied on participant-reported clinical history from a screening survey and a study questionnaire. Exposed participants had been in contact, within 2 weeks of entering the study, with a person who had a PCR-confirmed or clinician-diagnosed case of COVID-19. Mobile phlebotomists in the prospective study collected whole blood, serum and a nasopharyngeal or oropharyngeal swab from every participant. Prospective study participants could optionally give additional blood draws and questionnaires over an approximately two-month period. Prospective study blood samples were shipped either frozen or at room temperature before DNA extraction. What the study reported, not specific to this receptor: The amount of clinical and demographic metadata varied by source and participant and was provided uncurated.

TCRbeta CDR3 regions were amplified from genomic DNA by means of the immunoSEQ Assay, a bias-controlled multiplex PCR. Per the source publication's procedure: The number of nucleated cells in each sample was estimated by amplification of reference gene primers within the assay. To quantify the absolute abundance of each unique TCRbeta CDR3 rearrangement, sequence reads were collapsed and filtered. For each sample, productive Simpson clonality was calculated by taking the square root of Simpson's diversity index across productive rearrangements. The clones in this table, taken by TCRdb from immuneACCESS, are in-frame only. Not every clone is retained; where verified, under half of the shortfall comes from an unresolved V gene, and the cause of the rest is unknown. From that table come the V and J calls and clone size; the DNA was used to work out D and trimming. This sample lists 250,000 or so clones; 80% to 90% were detected once. 3.6% of the sample lies in the top ten.

Measured from the cysteine to the phenylalanine, the CDR3 is 12 residues long. Just CDR3 DNA is preserved here, 36 bases in frame from base 1. The germline V gene specifies SNHLY as CDR1 and FYNNEI as CDR2. Deletion took 11 bases off V and 2 bases off J, with a span of 13 bases between the germline ends. Notes on this clone: Its antigen target is currently unknown. Per-base qualities were not stored, and no clone one base away is much larger.

The clonotype was recovered from a woman aged 40 to 55 who had been exposed to COVID-19. The chain is made from TRBV2 and TRBJ2-7; the D gene is perhaps TRBD1, on 6 matching bases. The sequencing input was PBMCs or T cells enriched from blood (not recorded which). DNA sequence: TGTGCCCTGAGGGGGTCCCCCTACGAGCAGTACTTC. Its coded protein is CALRGSPYEQYF.